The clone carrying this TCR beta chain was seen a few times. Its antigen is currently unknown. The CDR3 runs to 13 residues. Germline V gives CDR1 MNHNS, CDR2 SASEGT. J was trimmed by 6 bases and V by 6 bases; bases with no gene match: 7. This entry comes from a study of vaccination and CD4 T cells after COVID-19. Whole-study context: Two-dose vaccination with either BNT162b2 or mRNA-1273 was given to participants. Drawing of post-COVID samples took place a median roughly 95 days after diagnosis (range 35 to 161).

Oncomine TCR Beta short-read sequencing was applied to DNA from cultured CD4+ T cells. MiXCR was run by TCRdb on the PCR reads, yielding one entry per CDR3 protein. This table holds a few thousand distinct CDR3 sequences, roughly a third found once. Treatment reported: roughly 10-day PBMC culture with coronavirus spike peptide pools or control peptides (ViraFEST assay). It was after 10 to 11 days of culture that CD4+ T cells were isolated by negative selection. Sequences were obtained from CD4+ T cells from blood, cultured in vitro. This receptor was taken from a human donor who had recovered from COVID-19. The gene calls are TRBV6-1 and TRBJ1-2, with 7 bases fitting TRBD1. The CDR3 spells CASRSTGANGYTF. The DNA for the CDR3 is TGTGCCAGCAGAAGCACAGGGGCCAATGGCTACACCTTC.